One and the same sample provided the 21 T cell receptor beta chains below, sequenced in a study of blood T cells in healthy people across ages. A second PCR, run for about 7 to 12 cycles, used a sample-barcoded 5' primer plus a J-beta primer mix. Each CDR3 protein gets one entry after TCRdb re-called the 5' RACE reads with MiXCR. The sample has approximately 1,700,000 distinct CDR3 sequences; 30% to 40% are singletons. Sequences were obtained from blood. All receptors derive from a human donor in good health.

The V and J genes are TRBV12-3 or TRBV12-4 and TRBJ1-4, with 8 bases fitting TRBD1. This CDR3 is built from 13 residues. The V segment lost 0 bases and the J segment 14 bases; nucleotides outside the gene matches: 5. The CDR3, as DNA: TGTGCCAGCAGTTTAGCTCCAGGGGGCTTTCTGTTTTTT. Translating gives CASSLAPGGFLFF.

This clonotype was observed once. V gene TRBV3-1 combines with J gene TRBJ1-2, with 7 bases aligning to TRBD1. V was pared by 4 bases and J by 0 bases, with 11 bases of the junction left unmatched. The CDR3 loop spans 17 amino acids. The germline V gene encodes CDR1 LGHDT and CDR2 YNNKEL (reference sequence). CDR3 protein: CASSLSQGQGANYGYTF. CDR3 sequence (DNA): TGTGCCAGCAGCCTTTCACAGGGGCAAGGAGCTAACTATGGCTACACCTTC.

This clonotype was detected only a few times. The rearrangement uses TRBV29-1 and TRBJ2-5; 7 nucleotides agree with TRBD2. CDR1 is SQVTM and CDR2 is ANQGSEA in the germline V gene. The V segment lost 0 bases and the J segment 11 bases; nucleotides outside the gene matches: 15. This CDR3 region has 15 residues. DNA for the CDR3: TGCAGCGTTGAAGATCCTGAAGGTCAAAGCGGGGAGCAGTACTTC. It translates to CSVEDPEGQSGEQYF.

The CDR3 DNA is TGTGCCACCAGCAGCCCATCGGAGACCCAGTACTTC. This encodes CATSSPSETQYF. This chain links TRBV15 with TRBJ2-5; D gene ambiguous. V shed 3 bases and J shed 5 bases, with 7 bases lying between them. The length of the CDR3 is 12 residues. CDR1 LNHNV and CDR2 YYDKDF come from the germline V gene (reference sequence). Variable domain in full (rest from reference TRBV15 and TRBJ2-5): DAMVIQNPRYQVTQFGKPVTLSCSQTLNHNVMYWYQQKSSQAPKLLFHYYDKDFNNEADTPDNFQSRRPNTSFCFLDIRSPGLGDTAMYLCATSSPSETQYFGPGTRLLVL.

This clonotype was counted many times. The chain is built from TRBV10-3 and TRBJ1-5; perhaps TRBD1 as D (5 bases). The CDR3 is made up of 18 amino acids. V was cut by 5 bases and J by 1 base, with 21 bases left in between. From germline, CDR1 is ENHRY and CDR2 SYGVKD. The CDR3 DNA reads as TGTGCCATCAGTAACCCCCCAGGGAAGTCCGGCAGCAATCAGCCCCAGCATTTT. Translating it yields CAISNPPGKSGSNQPQHF.

The chain combines TRBV6-6 with TRBJ1-3, with D maybe TRBD1 (6 bases). CDR3 length: 16 residues. The V gene lost 6 bases and the J gene lost 0 bases, with 15 bases spanning the gap. Germline CDR1 and CDR2: MNHNY and SVGAGI (reference sequence). As DNA, the CDR3 is TGTGCCAGCAGACTAGGGGGGGGGCTCTCTGGAAACACCATATATTTT. Translating it yields CASRLGGGLSGNTIYF.

This clonotype was observed a handful of times. The J gene is TRBJ2-5, the V gene TRBV10-3, with a possible D match to TRBD1 (6 bases). Germline CDR1 ENHRY, CDR2 SYGVKD. Trimming removed 3 bases from V and 4 bases from J, with 12 bases in between. CDR3 size: 14 residues. CDR3 protein: CAISDNREGETQYF. In nucleotides, the CDR3 is TGTGCCATCAGTGATAACAGGGAAGGAGAGACCCAGTACTTC.

Only a few counts were recorded for this clonotype. This chain links TRBV11-3 with TRBJ2-1, with 11 bases fitting TRBD2. V lost 5 bases, J lost 3 bases, and 3 bases stayed unmatched. Per germline, CDR1 SGHNT and CDR2 YENEEA. The CDR3 totals 15 residues. The CDR3 sequence: CASSTLAGDYNEQFF. In nucleotides, the CDR3 is TGTGCCAGCAGCACACTAGCGGGGGACTACAATGAGCAGTTCTTC.

The chain couples TRBV29-1 to TRBJ2-7; D uncertain. Per the germline V gene, CDR1 is SQVTM and CDR2 is ANQGSEA. V lost 7 bases and J 0 bases, leaving 13 bases between the germline ends. The CDR3 runs to 13 residues. The CDR3 region is CSGTGFNSYEQYF. CDR3 sequence (DNA): TGCAGCGGGACCGGGTTCAACTCCTACGAGCAGTACTTC.

The chain is built from TRBV29-1 and TRBJ2-7; weak D call: TRBD1 (5 bases). The CDR3 contains 12 residues. Germline V gene data show CDR1 as SQVTM and CDR2 as ANQGSEA. The ends were cut back, 7 bases at V and 2 bases at J, with 12 bases in the middle. The CDR3: CSAVQGAYEQYF. The CDR3 bases are TGCAGCGCCGTGCAGGGTGCCTACGAGCAGTACTTC.

The chain has TRBV15 and TRBJ2-3; no clear D gene. Trimming took 5 bases from V and 5 from J, leaving 2 bases between them. This CDR3 contains 10 residues. Germline loops: CDR1 LNHNV, CDR2 YYDKDF (reference sequence). CDR3 region: CATSQDTQYF. The DNA for the CDR3 is TGTGCCACCAGCCAAGATACGCAGTATTTT.

The V and J genes are TRBV7-6 and TRBJ1-2; no clear D gene. V was pared by 5 bases and J by 6 bases, with 16 bases between. The CDR3 runs 14 residues. Germline CDR1 reads SGHVS; CDR2 reads FNYEAQ. The CDR3 DNA reads TGTGCCAGCAGCCTCCTCGGGTCCGGGGATGGCTACACCTTC. It translates to CASSLLGSGDGYTF.

This clonotype occurred many times. The chain uses TRBV7-6 and TRBJ2-7; D is possibly TRBD1 (7 bases). Between the trimmed V and J ends, which lost 8 bases and 6 bases, there was a span of 17 bases. The CDR3 runs 13 residues. CDR1 and CDR2 from the germline V gene are SGHVS and FNYEAQ. For the CDR3, the DNA is TGTGCCAGCGAGGCGGGCCAGGGGGGCGAGCAGTACTTC. Residues: CASEAGQGGEQYF. The variable domain in full, with the rest retrieved from reference TRBV7-6 and TRBJ2-7, is GAGVSQSPRYKVTKRGQDVALRCDPISGHVSLYWYRQALGQGPEFLTYFNYEAQQDKSGLPNDRFSAERPEGSISTLTIQRTEQRDSAMYRCASEAGQGGEQYFGPGTRLTVT.

Remarks on this clonotype: The junction does not match germline at one end; this may be a read error. The CDR3 loop is CASGLGDYGVKNIQYF. Here the CDR3 DNA reads TGTGCCAGCGGCTTAGGCGACTATGGGGTCAAAAACATTCAGTACTTC. The chain couples TRBV7-2 to TRBJ2-4; D is perhaps TRBD2 (5 bases). Germline CDR1 SGHTA, CDR2 FQGNSA. The CDR3 extends over 16 amino acids.

The chain carries TRBV20-1 and TRBJ2-3; 13 bases align to TRBD2. The CDR3 covers 16 residues. Germline CDR1 reads DFQATT; CDR2 reads SNEGSKA (reference sequence). The V segment lost 6 bases and the J segment 6 bases; nucleotides outside the gene matches: 12. In DNA form, the CDR3 reads TGCAGTGCAACTGGACTAGCGGGGGTCCTGGCGGATACGCAGTATTTT. This sequence encodes CSATGLAGVLADTQYF.

This clonotype was found a few times. The chain links TRBV28 to TRBJ1-6; D not resolved. The CDR3 sequence is 15 residues long. The ends were cut back, 1 base at V and 0 bases at J, with 4 bases in the middle. From germline, CDR1 is MDHEN and CDR2 SYDVKM. In nucleotides, the CDR3 is TGTGCCAGCAGTTTATTCGGCTCCTATAATTCACCCCTCCACTTT. Its translation is CASSLFGSYNSPLHF.

The sample holds many counts of this clonotype. The gene calls are TRBV29-1 and TRBJ2-7, with 8 bases fitting TRBD2. The CDR3 sequence is 12 residues long. The trim removed 4 bases at V and 3 bases at J, leaving 2 bases unmatched. Germline V gene data show CDR1 as SQVTM and CDR2 as ANQGSEA. CDR3 amino acids: CSVGTSGYEQYF. CDR3 DNA sequence: TGCAGCGTTGGTACTAGCGGCTACGAGCAGTACTTC.

This clonotype came up once. This chain uses TRBV5-6 with TRBJ2-3; 11 bases are shared with TRBD2. CDR3 length: 16 residues. Germline loops: CDR1 SGHDT, CDR2 YYEEEE. The trim removed 2 bases at V and 4 bases at J, leaving 6 bases unmatched. For the CDR3, the DNA is TGTGCCAGCAGCTTTGTAGCGGGGGGGCCGGCAGATACGCAGTATTTT. Amino acid sequence: CASSFVAGGPADTQYF.

This clonotype appeared a few times. This chain connects TRBV12-3 or TRBV12-4 to TRBJ2-3; TRBD2 matches 14 bases. J lost 2 bases, V lost 6 bases, and 7 bases had no gene match. This CDR3 has 17 amino acids. CDR3 in amino acids: CASRPGLAGDLTDTQYF. The DNA for the CDR3 is TGTGCCAGCAGACCGGGACTAGCGGGGGACCTCACAGATACGCAGTATTTT.

The chain joins TRBV20-1 to TRBJ2-5; 7 positions match TRBD2. Losses at the gene ends were 6 bases for V and 4 bases for J; bases not matched to a gene: 20. The CDR3 runs 17 residues. Germline V gene lookup returns CDR1 DFQATT and CDR2 SNEGSKA (reference sequence). The chain's CDR3 is CSAAVFGLAELRETQYF. The CDR3, as DNA: TGCAGTGCAGCAGTATTTGGGCTAGCGGAACTTCGAGAGACCCAGTACTTC.

V and J are TRBV7-3 and TRBJ1-1; D gene ambiguous. The germline CDR1 and CDR2 sequences are SGHTA and FQGTGA. Trimming cost V 1 base and J 0 bases, with 21 bases left between them. The CDR3 is 19 amino acids. The CDR3 loop is CASSLMVGAEADMNTEAFF. CDR3 nucleotides: TGTGCCAGCAGCTTAATGGTGGGCGCAGAGGCTGACATGAACACTGAAGCTTTCTTT.